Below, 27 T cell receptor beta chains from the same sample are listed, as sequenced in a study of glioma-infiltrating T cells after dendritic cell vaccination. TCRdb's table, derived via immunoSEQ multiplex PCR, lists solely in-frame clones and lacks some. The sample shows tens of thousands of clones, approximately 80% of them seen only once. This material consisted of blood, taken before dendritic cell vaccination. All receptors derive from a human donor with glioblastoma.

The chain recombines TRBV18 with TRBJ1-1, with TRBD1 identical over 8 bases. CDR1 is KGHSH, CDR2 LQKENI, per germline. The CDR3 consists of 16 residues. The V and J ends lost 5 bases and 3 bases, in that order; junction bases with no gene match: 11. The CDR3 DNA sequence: TGTGCCAGCTCAATCGAACCAGGGGGCGGGTACACTGAAGCTTTCTTT. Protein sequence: CASSIEPGGGYTEAFF.

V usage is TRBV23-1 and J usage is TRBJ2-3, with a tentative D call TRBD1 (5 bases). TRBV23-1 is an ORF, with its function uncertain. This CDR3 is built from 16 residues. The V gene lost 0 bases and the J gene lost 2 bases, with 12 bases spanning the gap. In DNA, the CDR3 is TGCGCCAGCAGTCAATCCCAGGGCCCCAACACAGATACGCAGTATTTT. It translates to CASSQSQGPNTDTQYF.

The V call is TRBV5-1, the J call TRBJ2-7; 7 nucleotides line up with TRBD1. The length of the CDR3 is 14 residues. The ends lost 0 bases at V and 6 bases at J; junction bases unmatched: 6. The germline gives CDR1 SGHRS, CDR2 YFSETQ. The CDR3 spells CASSLVQGLGEQYF. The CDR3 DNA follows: TGCGCCAGCAGCTTGGTACAGGGGCTCGGCGAGCAGTACTTC.

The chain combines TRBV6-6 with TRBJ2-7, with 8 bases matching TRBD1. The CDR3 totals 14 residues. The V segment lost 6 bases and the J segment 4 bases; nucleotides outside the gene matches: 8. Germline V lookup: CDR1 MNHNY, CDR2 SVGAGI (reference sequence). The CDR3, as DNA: TGTGCCAGCAGGGGACAGGATTTGAATTACGAGCAGTACTTC. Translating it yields CASRGQDLNYEQYF.

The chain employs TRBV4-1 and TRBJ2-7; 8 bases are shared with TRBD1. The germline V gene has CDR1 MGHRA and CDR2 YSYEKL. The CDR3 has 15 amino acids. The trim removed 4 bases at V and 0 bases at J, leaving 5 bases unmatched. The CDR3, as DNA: TGCGCCAGCAGCCTAACCGGGACAGGCTCCTACGAGCAGTACGTC. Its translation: CASSLTGTGSYEQYV.

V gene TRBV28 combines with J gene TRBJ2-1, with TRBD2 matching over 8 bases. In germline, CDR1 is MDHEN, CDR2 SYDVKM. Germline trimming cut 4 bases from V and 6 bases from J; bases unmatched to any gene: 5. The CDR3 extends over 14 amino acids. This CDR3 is CASSSSGTSNEQFF. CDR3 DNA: TGTGCCAGCAGTTCGTCCGGGACTAGCAATGAGCAGTTCTTC.

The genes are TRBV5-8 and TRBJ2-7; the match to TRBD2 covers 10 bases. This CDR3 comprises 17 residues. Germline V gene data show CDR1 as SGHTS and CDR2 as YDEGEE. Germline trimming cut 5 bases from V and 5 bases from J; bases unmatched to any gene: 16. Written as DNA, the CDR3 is TGTGCCAGCAGGCCCTGGGTGGGTAGCGGGAGGAAGGACGAGCAGTACGTC. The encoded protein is CASRPWVGSGRKDEQYV.

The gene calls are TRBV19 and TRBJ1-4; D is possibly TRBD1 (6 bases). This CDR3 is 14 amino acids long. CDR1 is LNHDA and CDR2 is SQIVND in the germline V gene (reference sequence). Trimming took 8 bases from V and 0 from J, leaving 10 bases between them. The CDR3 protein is CASQGIATNEKLFF. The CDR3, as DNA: TGTGCCAGTCAGGGGATTGCAACTAATGAAAAACTGTTTTTT.

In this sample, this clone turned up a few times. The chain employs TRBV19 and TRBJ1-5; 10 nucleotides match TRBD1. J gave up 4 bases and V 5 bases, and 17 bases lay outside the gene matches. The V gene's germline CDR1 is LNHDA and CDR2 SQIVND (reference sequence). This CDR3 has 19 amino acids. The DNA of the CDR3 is TGTGCCAGTAGTTCAGGACAGGGGGTAACAATGGGGCCAAATCAGCCCCAGCATTTT. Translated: CASSSGQGVTMGPNQPQHF.

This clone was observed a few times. This CDR3 is CAISDGAGWSYEQYV. CDR3 bases: TGTGCCATCAGTGACGGGGCGGGATGGTCCTACGAGCAGTACGTC. The chain joins TRBV10-3 to TRBJ2-7, with D possibly being TRBD2 (6 bases). Germline CDR1 and CDR2: ENHRY and SYGVKD. V was cut by 3 bases and J by 1 base, with 13 bases left in between. The CDR3 runs to 15 residues.

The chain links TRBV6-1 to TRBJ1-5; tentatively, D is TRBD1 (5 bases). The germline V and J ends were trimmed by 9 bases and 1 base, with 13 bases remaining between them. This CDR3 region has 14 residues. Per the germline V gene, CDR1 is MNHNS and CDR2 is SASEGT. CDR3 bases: TGTGCCAGTAAGGCGACAGACAGCAATCAGCCCCAGCATTTT. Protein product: CASKATDSNQPQHF.

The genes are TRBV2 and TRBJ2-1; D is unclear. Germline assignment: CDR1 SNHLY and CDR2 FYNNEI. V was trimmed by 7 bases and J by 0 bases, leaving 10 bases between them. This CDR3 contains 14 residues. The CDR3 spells CASMQQLSYNEQFF. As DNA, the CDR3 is TGTGCCAGCATGCAACAGCTCTCCTACAATGAGCAGTTCTTC. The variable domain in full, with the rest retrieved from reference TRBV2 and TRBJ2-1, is EPEVTQTPSHQVTQMGQEVILRCVPISNHLYFYWYRQILGQKVEFLVSFYNNEISEKSEIFDDQFSVERPDGSNFTLKIRSTKLEDSAMYFCASMQQLSYNEQFFGPGTRLTVL.

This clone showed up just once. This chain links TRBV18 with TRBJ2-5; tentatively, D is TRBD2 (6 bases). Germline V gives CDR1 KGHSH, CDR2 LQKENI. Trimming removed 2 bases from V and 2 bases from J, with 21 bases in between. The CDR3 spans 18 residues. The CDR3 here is CASSPFRALPGEQETQYF. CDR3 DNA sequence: TGTGCCAGCTCACCATTCAGGGCCCTGCCGGGGGAGCAAGAGACCCAGTACTTC.

This CDR3 is CASSGTVQETQYF. CDR3 nucleotides: TGTGCCAGCAGCGGGACAGTACAAGAGACCCAGTACTTC. V usage is TRBV6-5 and J usage is TRBJ2-5, with 7 bases identical to TRBD1. With 6 bases clipped from V and 2 bases from J, the junction kept 3 bases outside the gene matches. In germline, CDR1 is MNHEY, CDR2 SVGAGI. The CDR3 covers 13 residues.

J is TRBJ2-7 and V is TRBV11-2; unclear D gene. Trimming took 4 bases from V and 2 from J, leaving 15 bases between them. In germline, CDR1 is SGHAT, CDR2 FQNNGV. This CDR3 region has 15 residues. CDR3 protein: CASSSSDLRPYEQYV. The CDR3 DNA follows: TGTGCCAGCAGCTCCTCCGACTTAAGACCCTACGAGCAGTACGTC.

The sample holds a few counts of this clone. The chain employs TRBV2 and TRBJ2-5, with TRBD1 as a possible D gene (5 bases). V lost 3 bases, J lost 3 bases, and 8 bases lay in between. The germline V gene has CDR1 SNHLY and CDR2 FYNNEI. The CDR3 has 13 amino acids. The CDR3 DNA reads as TGTGCCAGCAGTGATAGACAGAAAGAGACCCAGTACTTC. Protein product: CASSDRQKETQYF.

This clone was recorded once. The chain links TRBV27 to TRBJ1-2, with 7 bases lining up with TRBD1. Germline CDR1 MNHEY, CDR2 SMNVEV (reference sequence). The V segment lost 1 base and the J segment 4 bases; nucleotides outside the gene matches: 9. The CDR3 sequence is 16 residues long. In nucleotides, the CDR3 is TGTGCCAGCAGTTTATTCTTGGGACAGCCGCTCTATGGCTACACCTTC. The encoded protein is CASSLFLGQPLYGYTF.

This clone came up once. This CDR3 reads CASSLDFANEKLFF. CDR3 DNA: TGTGCCAGCAGCTTGGATTTCGCTAATGAAAAACTGTTTTTT. V and J are TRBV5-4 and TRBJ1-4; no firm D call. Trimming pared 0 bases from V and 3 bases from J, leaving 6 bases between. The CDR3 consists of 14 residues. In germline, CDR1 is SGHNT, CDR2 YYREEE (reference sequence).

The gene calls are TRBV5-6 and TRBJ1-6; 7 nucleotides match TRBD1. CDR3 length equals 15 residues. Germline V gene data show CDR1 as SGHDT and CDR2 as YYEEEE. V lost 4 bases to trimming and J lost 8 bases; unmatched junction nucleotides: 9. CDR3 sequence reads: CASSPGDRDDSPLHF. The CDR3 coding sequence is TGTGCCAGCAGCCCCGGTGACAGGGACGATTCACCCCTCCACTTT.

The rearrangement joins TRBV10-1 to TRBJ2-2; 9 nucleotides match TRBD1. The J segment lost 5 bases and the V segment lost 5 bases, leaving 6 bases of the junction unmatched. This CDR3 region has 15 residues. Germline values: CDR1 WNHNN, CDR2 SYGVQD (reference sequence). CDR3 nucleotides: TGCGCCAGCAGTCTTAGACAGGGGGTGACCGGGGAGCTGTTTTTT. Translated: CASSLRQGVTGELFF.

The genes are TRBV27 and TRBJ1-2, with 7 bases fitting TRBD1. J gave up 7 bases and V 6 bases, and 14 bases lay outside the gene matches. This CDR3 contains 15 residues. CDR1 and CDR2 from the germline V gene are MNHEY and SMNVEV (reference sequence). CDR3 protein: CASSINTGAVSGYTF. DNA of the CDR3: TGTGCCAGCAGCATTAACACAGGGGCAGTCTCTGGCTACACCTTC.

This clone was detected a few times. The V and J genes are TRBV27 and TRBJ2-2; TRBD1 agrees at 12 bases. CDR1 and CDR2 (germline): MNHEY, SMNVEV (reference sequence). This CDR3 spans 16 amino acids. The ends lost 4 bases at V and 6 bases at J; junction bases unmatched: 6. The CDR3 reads CASSSSGTGGPGELFF. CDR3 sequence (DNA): TGTGCCAGCAGTTCTTCCGGGACAGGGGGCCCCGGGGAGCTGTTTTTT.

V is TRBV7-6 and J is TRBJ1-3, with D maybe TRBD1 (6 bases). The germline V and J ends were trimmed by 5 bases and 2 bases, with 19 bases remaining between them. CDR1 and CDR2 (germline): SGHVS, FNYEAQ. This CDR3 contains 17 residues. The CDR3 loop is CASSAGQPGSPGNTIYF. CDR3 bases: TGTGCCAGCAGCGCAGGACAGCCTGGCAGTCCTGGAAACACCATATATTTT.

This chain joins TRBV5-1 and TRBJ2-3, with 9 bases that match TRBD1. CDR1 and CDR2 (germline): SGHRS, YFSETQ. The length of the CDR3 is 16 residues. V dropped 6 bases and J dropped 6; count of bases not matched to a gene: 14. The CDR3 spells CASIRGRQGGSDTQYF. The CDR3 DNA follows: TGCGCCAGCATTCGGGGACGACAGGGGGGGTCGGATACGCAGTATTTT.

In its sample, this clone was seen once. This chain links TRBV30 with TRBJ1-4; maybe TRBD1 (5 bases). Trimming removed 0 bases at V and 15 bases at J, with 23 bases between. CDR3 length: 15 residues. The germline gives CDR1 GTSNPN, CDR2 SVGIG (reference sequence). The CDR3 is CAWSVGGTQTLDLFF. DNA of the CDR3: TGTGCCTGGAGTGTAGGAGGGACTCAAACCTTAGACTTGTTTTTT. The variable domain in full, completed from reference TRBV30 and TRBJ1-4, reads SQTIHQWPATLVQPVGSPLSLECTVEGTSNPNLYWYRQAAGRGLQLLFYSVGIGQISSEVPQNLSASRPQDRQFILSSKKLLLSDSGFYLCAWSVGGTQTLDLFFGSGTQLSVL.

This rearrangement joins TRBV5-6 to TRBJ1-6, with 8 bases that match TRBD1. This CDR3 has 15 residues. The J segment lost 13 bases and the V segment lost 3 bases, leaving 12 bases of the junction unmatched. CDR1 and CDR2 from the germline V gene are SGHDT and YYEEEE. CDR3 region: CASSSPGQGLAPLHF. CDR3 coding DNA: TGTGCCAGCAGCTCTCCTGGACAGGGATTAGCCCCCCTCCACTTT.

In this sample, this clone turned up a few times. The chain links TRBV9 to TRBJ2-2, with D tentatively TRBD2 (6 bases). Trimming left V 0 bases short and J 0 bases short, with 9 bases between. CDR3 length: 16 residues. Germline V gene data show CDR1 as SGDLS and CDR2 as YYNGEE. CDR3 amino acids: CASSVDSSANTGELFF. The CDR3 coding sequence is TGTGCCAGCAGCGTAGACTCTAGCGCGAACACCGGGGAGCTGTTTTTT. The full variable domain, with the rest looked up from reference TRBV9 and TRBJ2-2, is DSGVTQTPKHLITATGQRVTLRCSPRSGDLSVYWYQQSLDQGLQFLIQYYNGEERAKGNILERFSAQQFPDLHSELNLSSLELGDSALYFCASSVDSSANTGELFFGEGSRLTVL.